This record covers a single TCR beta chain. Its antigen is as yet unknown. There was no recording of CMV serostatus for this donor. The PCR contained 60 Vbeta and 13 Jbeta primers. Repertoires were generated with immunoSEQ multiplex PCR, while TCRdb's copy carries only in-frame clones and drops some. The sample consists of approximately 130,000 clones, around 69% of them appearing once. This record comes from a study of cytomegalovirus exposure and HLA in healthy donors. From germline, CDR1 is SGHNT and CDR2 YYREEE (reference sequence). The CDR3 runs to 16 residues. The ends were cut back, 1 base at V and 6 bases at J, with 17 bases in the middle. Whole-study findings and limits: Later analysis placed DRB1 highest and HLA-C lowest in TCR association rates, which differed by HLA locus. The study found most TCR sequences rare, yet found some public TCRs in many donors.

Sample: PBMCs. This receptor was taken from a human donor in good health. The rearrangement uses TRBV5-4 and TRBJ2-1, with D possibly TRBD1 on 5 matching bases. In DNA, the CDR3 is TGTGCCAGCAGCTTGAATCGGTTTAGGGGTCTCAATGAGCAGTTCTTC. Its protein is CASSLNRFRGLNEQFF.